The entry that follows covers one T cell receptor beta chain sequence. The antigen is not known. The entry originates in a study of shared clonotypes between healthy human individuals. About the study: For every donor, three CD4 naive, three CD4 memory, two CD8 naive and one CD8 memory plates were used.

The V segment lost 8 bases and the J segment 4 bases; nucleotides outside the gene matches: 8. The V gene's germline CDR1 is SNHLY and CDR2 FYNNEI. The CDR3 is made up of 15 amino acids. Naive CD45RA+ and memory CD45RA-negative subsets were split from CD4+ cells. TCRdb's copy holds only in-frame clones and misses some; the assay was immunoSEQ multiplex PCR. The sample holds some 2,400,000 clones, about 94% seen once. Study outcomes and limitations: In general, naive subsets displayed greater estimated richness than memory subsets did. Naive CD4 clonotype sharing across a few donors was around 5%.

The rearrangement joins TRBV2 to TRBJ2-3; 11 bases align to TRBD2. The sample taken for sequencing was naive CD4+ T cells sorted from blood. Subset described: CD45RA+ positively selected. This receptor was taken from a man between 18 and 29 years old in good health. CDR3 sequence: CASSTSGVSADTQYF. The DNA of the CDR3 is TGTGCCAGCTCGACTAGCGGGGTGTCGGCAGATACGCAGTATTTT.